This TCR beta chain was sequenced during a study of shared clonotypes between healthy human individuals. Study-level findings and limits: Clonotype sharing across four donors was observed for around 5% of naive CD4 clonotypes. The rarefaction results pointed to incomplete sorted-subset sequencing despite large depth. Researchers sampled blood only, noting tissue repertoires likely differ.

Of note for this clone: Its antigen remains unidentified. This sample includes further DNA sequences coding for the same CDR3.

The germline V gene has CDR1 SQVTM and CDR2 ANQGSEA. The CDR3 length is 11 residues. V was pared by 4 bases and J by 8 bases, with 11 bases between. Measured with immunoSEQ multiplex PCR; TCRdb has only the in-frame clones, and not every one. Among some 660,000 clones, about 80% were seen once, and the ten largest hold 1.5% to 2%. The sequence derives from a woman younger than 45 in good health. Material: memory CD4+ T cells sorted from blood. Subset noted: CD45RA-negative fraction. The chain joins TRBV29-1 to TRBJ1-2, with D possibly TRBD1 on 5 matching bases. The CDR3 DNA reads TGCAGCGTTGCCTTGGGACGAGGCTACACCTTC. It is translated as CSVALGRGYTF.